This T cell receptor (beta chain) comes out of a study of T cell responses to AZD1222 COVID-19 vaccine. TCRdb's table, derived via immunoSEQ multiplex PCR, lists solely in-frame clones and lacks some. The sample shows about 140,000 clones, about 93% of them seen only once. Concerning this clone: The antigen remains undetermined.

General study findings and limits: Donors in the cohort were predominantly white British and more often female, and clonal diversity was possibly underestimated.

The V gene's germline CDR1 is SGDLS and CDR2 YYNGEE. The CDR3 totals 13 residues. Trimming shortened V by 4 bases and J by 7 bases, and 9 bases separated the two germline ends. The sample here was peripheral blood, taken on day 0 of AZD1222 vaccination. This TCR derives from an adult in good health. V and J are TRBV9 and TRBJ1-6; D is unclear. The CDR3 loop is CASSPQENSPLHF. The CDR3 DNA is TGTGCCAGCAGCCCTCAAGAGAATTCACCCCTCCACTTT.